Reported below is one TCR beta chain. The antigen remains undetermined. This record comes from a study of OX40 agonist ivuxolimab in advanced cancers. General study findings and limits: Normalized T-cell clonal expansion was also low in some nonresponders.

V was pared by 5 bases and J by 8 bases, with 2 bases of the junction left unmatched. Per germline, CDR1 SGHAT and CDR2 FQNNGV. The CDR3 sequence is 11 residues long. Sequencing used immunoSEQ multiplex PCR; TCRdb keeps in-frame clones, though not all of them. The sample comprises about 83,000 clones, 84% of which are singletons, and less than 9.5% rests with the top ten. The sequence was collected from an adult with an advanced solid tumor such as melanoma, head and neck, liver or kidney cancer. The starting material was CD4+ or CD8+ T cells sorted from blood, obtained in a trial of the OX40 agonist ivuxolimab. This chain uses TRBV11-2 with TRBJ1-2, with TRBD1 matching over 7 bases. For the CDR3, the DNA is TGTGCCAGCAGCCCGGGACAGGGCTACACCTTC. Translating gives CASSPGQGYTF.